The 32 T cell receptor beta chains in this list originate from one sample, sequenced in a study of blood T cell repertoires in COVID-19. TCRdb's table, derived via immunoSEQ multiplex PCR, lists solely in-frame clones and lacks some. This table holds approximately 290,000 clones, under 85% found once. Input material: peripheral blood. The receptors shown here come from a human donor with COVID-19, enrolled during active disease. The donor label of this sample is uncertain.

The genes are TRBV3-1 (or the pseudogene TRBV3-2) and TRBJ1-2; 7 bases agree with TRBD1. The germline gives CDR1 LGHDT, CDR2 YNNKEL (reference sequence). V dropped 4 bases and J dropped 4; count of bases not matched to a gene: 6. The CDR3 has 14 amino acids. CDR3 in amino acids: CASSRRDSSYGYTF. DNA for the CDR3: TGTGCCAGCAGCCGTAGGGACAGCAGCTATGGCTACACCTTC.

The chain employs TRBV18 and TRBJ1-5, with D possibly matching TRBD1 (5 bases). The CDR3 extends over 14 amino acids. V lost 2 bases to trimming and J lost 5 bases, with 10 bases between them. Germline lookup yields CDR1 KGHSH and CDR2 LQKENI. The CDR3 DNA reads as TGTGCCAGCTCACCAGGCAGGGATGATCAGCCCCAGCATTTT. Translating gives CASSPGRDDQPQHF.

The chain couples TRBV5-1 to TRBJ1-5; 10 positions agree with TRBD1. J was trimmed by 6 bases and V by 0 bases; bases with no gene match: 3. This CDR3 comprises 15 residues. The V gene's germline CDR1 is SGHRS and CDR2 YFSETQ. The CDR3 coding sequence is TGCGCCAGCAGCTTGGGACAGGGGGCCCGTCAGCCCCAGCATTTT. Translation: CASSLGQGARQPQHF.

The chain joins TRBV5-1 to TRBJ1-3; D may be TRBD1 (6 bases). V lost 4 bases to trimming and J lost 1 base, with 15 bases between them. Germline CDR1 reads SGHRS; CDR2 reads YFSETQ. The CDR3 loop spans 16 amino acids. Here the CDR3 DNA reads TGCGCCAGCAGCCTGGGGGCAGGGGCTTCTGGAAACACCATATATTTT. Its protein is CASSLGAGASGNTIYF.

The chain uses TRBV19 and TRBJ1-5; TRBD1 aligns across 10 bases. The CDR3 is 14 residues long. Germline CDR1 reads LNHDA; CDR2 reads SQIVND (reference sequence). Trimming took 6 bases from V and 5 from J; bases not matched to a gene: 4. CDR3 sequence (DNA): TGTGCCAGTAGGGACAGGGGGACCGATCAGCCCCAGCATTTT. It yields the protein CASRDRGTDQPQHF.

The rearrangement uses TRBV7-9 and TRBJ2-7; 7 bases agree with TRBD2. Trimming removed 0 bases from V and 5 bases from J; junction bases left unmatched: 1. Per germline, CDR1 SEHNR and CDR2 FQNEAQ (reference sequence). The CDR3 is made up of 13 amino acids. This chain's CDR3 is CASSLAGGDEQYF. For the CDR3, the DNA is TGTGCCAGCAGCTTAGCGGGGGGGGACGAGCAGTACTTC.

The chain joins TRBV6-5 to TRBJ1-5, with 9 bases matching TRBD1. The CDR3 has 14 residues. CDR1 MNHEY and CDR2 SVGAGI come from the germline V gene. V trimming: 8 bases; J trimming: 3 bases; junction bases outside the gene matches: 5. Written as DNA, the CDR3 is TGTGCCAGCGCCACAGGGGGCTACAATCAGCCCCAGCATTTT. Its translation is CASATGGYNQPQHF.

The chain employs TRBV29-1 and TRBJ1-1, with a tentative D call TRBD1 (5 bases). V dropped 4 bases and J dropped 4 bases, with 13 bases sitting between them. This CDR3 comprises 13 residues. CDR1 is SQVTM and CDR2 is ANQGSEA in the germline V gene. The CDR3 loop is CSVAFRGGTEAFF. In DNA, the CDR3 is TGCAGCGTTGCTTTCCGGGGGGGCACTGAAGCTTTCTTT.

The chain recombines TRBV7-2 with TRBJ2-5; perhaps TRBD2 as D (6 bases). Germline CDR1 SGHTA, CDR2 FQGNSA. The V gene lost 5 bases and the J gene lost 3 bases, with 13 bases spanning the gap. The CDR3 loop spans 14 amino acids. The CDR3 sequence is CASSISGPEETQYF. The CDR3 DNA is TGTGCCAGCAGCATTAGCGGACCAGAAGAGACCCAGTACTTC.

Remarks on this clone: At the DNA level, this CDR3 is encoded by other sequences in the same sample as well. V and J are TRBV28 and TRBJ2-7, with 8 bases that match TRBD1. The length of the CDR3 is 14 residues. Germline CDR1 MDHEN, CDR2 SYDVKM. With V trimmed by 5 bases and J by 3 bases, 6 bases remained unmatched. CDR3 nucleotides: TGTGCCAGCAGTCCGGACAGGGTGAGCTACGAGCAGTACTTC. It specifies CASSPDRVSYEQYF. The full variable domain, with the rest looked up from reference TRBV28 and TRBJ2-7, is DVKVTQSSRYLVKRTGEKVFLECVQDMDHENMFWYRQDPGLGLRLIYFSYDVKMKEKGDIPEGYSVSREKKERFSLILESASTNQTSMYLCASSPDRVSYEQYFGPGTRLTVT.

V is TRBV5-1 and J is TRBJ1-2; D perhaps matches TRBD1 (5 bases). The V end was cut by 0 bases, the J end by 5 bases, with 14 bases between. The CDR3 has 15 residues. Germline V lookup: CDR1 SGHRS, CDR2 YFSETQ. CDR3 sequence (DNA): TGCGCCAGCAGCTTGGACTATGGACAACTATATGGCTACACCTTC. It specifies CASSLDYGQLYGYTF.

This chain links TRBV19 with TRBJ1-1; maybe TRBD1 (5 bases). The CDR3 consists of 15 residues. Germline assignment: CDR1 LNHDA and CDR2 SQIVND (reference sequence). V gave up 1 base and J gave up 6 bases, with 15 bases separating them. The CDR3 DNA reads as TGTGCCAGTAGTATAGCCGGGGACTACATATCTGAAGCTTTCTTT. This gives the protein CASSIAGDYISEAFF. Looking up the rest from reference TRBV19 and TRBJ1-1 gives the full variable domain: DGGITQSPKYLFRKEGQNVTLSCEQNLNHDAMYWYRQDPGQGLRLIYYSQIVNDFQKGDIAEGYSVSREKKESFPLTVTSAQKNPTAFYLCASSIAGDYISEAFFGQGTRLTVV.

The chain is built from TRBV7-2 and TRBJ1-2; tentative D call: TRBD1 (6 bases). Germline CDR1 reads SGHTA; CDR2 reads FQGNSA. The V and J ends lost 5 bases and 6 bases respectively, with 22 bases between them. The CDR3 covers 16 residues. CDR3 residues: CASSPGGATPIDGYTF. The CDR3 DNA reads TGTGCCAGCAGCCCGGGGGGGGCTACCCCTATAGATGGCTACACCTTC.

This sequence joins TRBV29-1 and TRBJ2-2, with TRBD2 identical over 12 bases. Unmatched junction bases numbered 7, after V lost 8 bases and J lost 9 bases. From germline, CDR1 is SQVTM and CDR2 ANQGSEA. The CDR3 has 13 residues. The CDR3 loop reads CSSQTSGSRELFF. The CDR3 coding sequence is TGCAGCTCACAGACTAGCGGGAGTAGGGAGCTGTTTTTT.

The chain combines TRBV7-9 with TRBJ1-5; tentative D call: TRBD1 (6 bases). Trimming took off 5 bases at V and 5 bases at J, with 10 bases between the two ends. The CDR3 spans 13 residues. Per the germline V gene, CDR1 is SEHNR and CDR2 is FQNEAQ (reference sequence). CDR3 amino acids: CASSDRIDQPQHF. CDR3 coding DNA: TGTGCCAGCAGCGACAGGATCGATCAGCCCCAGCATTTT.

The chain couples TRBV2 to TRBJ1-4; D might be TRBD1 (5 bases). The CDR3 covers 12 residues. V was clipped by 3 bases and J by 8 bases, with 7 bases between them. CDR1 SNHLY and CDR2 FYNNEI come from the germline V gene. The CDR3 DNA sequence: TGTGCCAGCAGTGAGGAGGGGGAAAAACTGTTTTTT. Translation gives CASSEEGEKLFF. The full variable domain, in which reference TRBV2 and TRBJ1-4 provide the parts outside the CDR3, is EPEVTQTPSHQVTQMGQEVILRCVPISNHLYFYWYRQILGQKVEFLVSFYNNEISEKSEIFDDQFSVERPDGSNFTLKIRSTKLEDSAMYFCASSEEGEKLFFGSGTQLSVL.

The chain joins TRBV2 to TRBJ1-5, with 7 bases aligning to TRBD1. V trimming: 7 bases; J trimming: 4 bases; junction bases outside the gene matches: 7. Germline V lookup: CDR1 SNHLY, CDR2 FYNNEI. The CDR3 spans 14 residues. CDR3 in amino acids: CASNWDSDNQPQHF. The DNA of the CDR3 is TGTGCCAGCAACTGGGACAGCGATAATCAGCCCCAGCATTTT.

The V and J genes are TRBV5-1 and TRBJ2-7; no clear D gene. Germline values: CDR1 SGHRS, CDR2 YFSETQ. Trimming took off 2 bases at V and 4 bases at J, with 10 bases between the two ends. This CDR3 is built from 13 residues. The CDR3 region is CASSFSSRYEQYF. The CDR3 DNA sequence: TGCGCCAGCAGCTTCAGTTCCCGATACGAGCAGTACTTC.

V and J are TRBV28 and TRBJ2-1; possibly TRBD2 for D (6 bases). The CDR3 totals 17 residues. The germline gives CDR1 MDHEN, CDR2 SYDVKM. V lost 5 bases, J lost 4 bases, and 21 bases lay in between. For the CDR3, the DNA is TGTGCCAGCAGTGATAACCGAAACCCCGGGACTTACAATGAGCAGTTCTTC. The encoded protein is CASSDNRNPGTYNEQFF.

This chain links TRBV28 with TRBJ1-1, with a tentative D call TRBD1 (6 bases). The CDR3 contains 14 residues. Germline assignment: CDR1 MDHEN and CDR2 SYDVKM. V was pared by 5 bases and J by 5 bases, with 15 bases between. The CDR3: CASSPQGVLTEAFF. Here the CDR3 DNA reads TGTGCCAGCAGTCCACAGGGTGTATTGACTGAAGCTTTCTTT.

The CDR3 spells CASRGTSGRIGGTDTQYF. The CDR3 DNA follows: TGTGCCAGCAGAGGGACTAGCGGGAGAATCGGGGGGACAGATACGCAGTATTTT. This chain joins TRBV2 and TRBJ2-3; 14 bases fit TRBD2. CDR3 length: 18 amino acids. The germline CDR1 and CDR2 sequences are SNHLY and FYNNEI. The J segment lost 3 bases and the V segment lost 6 bases, leaving 11 bases of the junction unmatched.

The rearrangement links TRBV6-5 to TRBJ1-6; 7 nucleotides agree with TRBD1. The CDR3 loop spans 15 amino acids. The trim removed 10 bases at V and 9 bases at J, leaving 15 bases unmatched. Germline CDR1 is MNHEY and CDR2 is SVGAGI. Here the CDR3 reads CATRGGMEDSSPLHF. DNA for the CDR3: TGTGCCACCAGGGGGGGGATGGAAGATAGTTCACCCCTCCACTTT.

This chain joins TRBV5-6 and TRBJ2-7, with 7 bases that match TRBD1. The V gene's germline CDR1 is SGHDT and CDR2 YYEEEE. The CDR3 consists of 15 residues. V was clipped by 0 bases and J by 5 bases; unmatched bases: 8. The CDR3 sequence: CASSLVGRGRNEQYF. The CDR3 coding sequence is TGTGCCAGCAGCTTGGTTGGTAGGGGGCGCAACGAGCAGTACTTC.

This chain uses TRBV28 with TRBJ2-7; D is possibly TRBD1 (6 bases). This CDR3 contains 13 residues. Germline-derived CDR1 and CDR2 are MDHEN and SYDVKM. V lost 2 bases, J lost 6 bases, and 11 bases lay in between. DNA of the CDR3: TGTGCCAGCAGTTTAGGACAGACGGGCGAGCAGTACTTC. It is translated as CASSLGQTGEQYF. Full variable domain (remainder filled in from reference TRBV28 and TRBJ2-7): DVKVTQSSRYLVKRTGEKVFLECVQDMDHENMFWYRQDPGLGLRLIYFSYDVKMKEKGDIPEGYSVSREKKERFSLILESASTNQTSMYLCASSLGQTGEQYFGPGTRLTVT.

The gene calls are TRBV6-5 and TRBJ2-1; 11 bases line up with TRBD2. CDR3 size: 15 residues. The germline V gene encodes CDR1 MNHEY and CDR2 SVGAGI. The junction had 8 bases not matched to a gene; V was cut back by 6 bases and J by 7 bases. The DNA of the CDR3 is TGTGCCAGCAGCCCCGGGACTAGCGGTATGAATGAGCAGTTCTTC. This gives the protein CASSPGTSGMNEQFF.

V gene TRBV7-9 combines with J gene TRBJ1-3, with D possibly matching TRBD1 (5 bases). The V gene lost 5 bases and the J gene lost 4 bases, with 18 bases spanning the gap. The CDR3 is made up of 16 amino acids. Germline assignment: CDR1 SEHNR and CDR2 FQNEAQ (reference sequence). DNA for the CDR3: TGTGCCAGCAGCCCGCCGGGGGGGTCTCAAGGAAACACCATATATTTT. This sequence encodes CASSPPGGSQGNTIYF.

As for this clone: Sequence at one end of the junction differs from germline and may be a read error. The J gene is TRBJ2-2, the V gene TRBV5-1; 8 nucleotides line up with TRBD1. Germline V gene data show CDR1 as SGHRS and CDR2 as YFSETQ. The CDR3 contains 15 residues. As DNA, the CDR3 is TGCGCCAGCAGCTTGGTACAGGGGGACGCCGGGGAACTGTTTTTT. Encoded protein: CASSLVQGDAGELFF.

CDR3 in DNA: TGTGCCAGCTCCCCCGTCCTCGCTAGCGGGGGTTACAATGAGCAGTTCTTC. Amino acids: CASSPVLASGGYNEQFF. The rearrangement links TRBV18 to TRBJ2-1, with TRBD2 matching 10 bases. From germline, CDR1 is KGHSH and CDR2 LQKENI. The CDR3 consists of 17 residues. The V segment lost 6 bases and the J segment 4 bases; nucleotides outside the gene matches: 12.

The chain combines TRBV3-1 (or the pseudogene TRBV3-2) with TRBJ2-1; a possible D gene is TRBD1 (5 bases). The CDR3 totals 15 residues. V was trimmed by 6 bases and J by 4 bases, leaving 16 bases between them. Germline CDR1 LGHDT, CDR2 YNNKEL (reference sequence). Here the CDR3 reads CASRKEGASYNEQFF. The DNA for the CDR3 is TGTGCCAGCAGGAAAGAAGGGGCCTCTTACAATGAGCAGTTCTTC.

The J gene is TRBJ2-7, the V gene TRBV19; a weak D match, TRBD2 (6 bases). This CDR3 has 16 residues. V was trimmed by 3 bases and J by 0 bases, leaving 15 bases between them. Germline V gene lookup returns CDR1 LNHDA and CDR2 SQIVND (reference sequence). CDR3 DNA sequence: TGTGCCAGTAGTATTCGAAGCGGGCGCCCCTCCTACGAGCAGTACTTC. Translation gives CASSIRSGRPSYEQYF.

This rearrangement joins TRBV19 to TRBJ1-1; 8 bases line up with TRBD1. CDR3 length: 15 residues. V lost 6 bases and J lost 0; bases outside the gene matches: 6. Germline CDR1 is LNHDA and CDR2 is SQIVND (reference sequence). The CDR3 nucleotides read TGTGCCAGTAGACCGGACAGGGTTTTGAACACTGAAGCTTTCTTT. It codes for CASRPDRVLNTEAFF.

The chain carries TRBV5-1 and TRBJ1-1; tentatively, D is TRBD1 (6 bases). The V end was cut by 4 bases, the J end by 4 bases, with 14 bases between. From germline, CDR1 is SGHRS and CDR2 YFSETQ. The CDR3 loop spans 14 amino acids. The CDR3, as DNA: TGCGCCAGCAGCCAGGATGGCAGGGGCACTGAAGCTTTCTTT. Encoded protein: CASSQDGRGTEAFF.